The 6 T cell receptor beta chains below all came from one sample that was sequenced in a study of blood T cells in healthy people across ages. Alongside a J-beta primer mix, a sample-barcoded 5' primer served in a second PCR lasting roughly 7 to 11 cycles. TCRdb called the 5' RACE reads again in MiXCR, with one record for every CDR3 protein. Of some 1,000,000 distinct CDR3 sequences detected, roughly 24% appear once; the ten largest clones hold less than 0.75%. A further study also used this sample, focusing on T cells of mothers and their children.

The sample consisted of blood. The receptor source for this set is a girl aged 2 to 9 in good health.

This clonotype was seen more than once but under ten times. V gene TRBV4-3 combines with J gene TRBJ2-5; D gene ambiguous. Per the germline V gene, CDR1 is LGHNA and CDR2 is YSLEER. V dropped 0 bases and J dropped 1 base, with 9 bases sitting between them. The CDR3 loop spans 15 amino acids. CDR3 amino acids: CASSQESAPQETQYF. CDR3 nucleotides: TGCGCCAGCAGCCAAGAGTCAGCCCCCCAAGAGACCCAGTACTTC.

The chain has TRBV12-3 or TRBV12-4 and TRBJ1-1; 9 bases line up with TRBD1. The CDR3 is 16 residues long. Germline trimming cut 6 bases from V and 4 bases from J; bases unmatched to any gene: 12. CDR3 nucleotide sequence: TGTGCCAGCAGCTACTACCCGGGACAGGGTCTCACTGAAGCTTTCTTT. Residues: CASSYYPGQGLTEAFF.

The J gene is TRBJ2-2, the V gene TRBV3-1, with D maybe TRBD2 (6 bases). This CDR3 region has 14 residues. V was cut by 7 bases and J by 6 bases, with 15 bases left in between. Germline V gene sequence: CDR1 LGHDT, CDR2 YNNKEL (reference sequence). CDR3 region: CASTPLAEPGELFF. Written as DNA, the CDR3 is TGTGCCAGCACTCCCTTAGCGGAGCCCGGGGAGCTGTTTTTT.

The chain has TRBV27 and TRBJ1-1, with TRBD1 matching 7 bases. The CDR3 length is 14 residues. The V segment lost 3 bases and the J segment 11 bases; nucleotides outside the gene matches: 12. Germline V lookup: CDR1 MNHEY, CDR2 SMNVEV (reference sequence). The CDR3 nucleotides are TGTGCCAGCAGTTTCCTCCCCGGGACAGCTCGGGCTTTCTTT. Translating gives CASSFLPGTARAFF.

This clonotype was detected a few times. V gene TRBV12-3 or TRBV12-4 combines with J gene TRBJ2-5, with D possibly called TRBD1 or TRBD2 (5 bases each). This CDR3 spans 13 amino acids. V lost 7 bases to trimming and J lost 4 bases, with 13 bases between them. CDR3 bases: TGTGCCAGCACCCTTCGGGACGGAGAGACCCAGTACTTC. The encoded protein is CASTLRDGETQYF.

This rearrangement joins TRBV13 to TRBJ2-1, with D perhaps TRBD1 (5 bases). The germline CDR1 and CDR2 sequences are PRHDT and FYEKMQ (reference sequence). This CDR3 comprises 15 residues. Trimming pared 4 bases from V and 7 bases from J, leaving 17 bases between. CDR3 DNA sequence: TGTGCCAGCAGCTCTTACAGGCAAGTCTCGAATGAGCAGTTCTTC. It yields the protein CASSSYRQVSNEQFF. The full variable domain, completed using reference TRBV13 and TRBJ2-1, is AAGVIQSPRHLIKEKRETATLKCYPIPRHDTVYWYQQGPGQDPQFLISFYEKMQSDKGSIPDRFSAQQFSDYHSELNMSSLELGDSALYFCASSSYRQVSNEQFFGPGTRLTVL.